A selection of T cell receptor beta chains follows, all from one sample in a study of beta chain features in type 1 diabetes. Data came from immunoSEQ multiplex PCR; TCRdb stores just in-frame clones and leaves some out. The sample shows 360,000 or so clones, around a fifth of them seen only once. Sequencing was carried out using naive CD4+ T cells from blood. Receptors were obtained from a woman in her late teens or twenties in good health. The CDR3 runs from the conserved cysteine through the conserved F or W. D genes are given only for firm matches. The size field is filled for only some rows; it gives once, few, many or a size class.

J,size,V,D,DNA,CDR3
TRBJ2-7,few,TRBV7-2,TRBD2,TGTGCCAGCAGCTTAGCTGGCGGGGGAGGCTACGAGCAGTACTTC,CASSLAGGGGYEQYF
TRBJ2-7,.,TRBV19,TRBD2,TGTGCCAGTAGTAGCGGGAGGATCTACGAGCAGTACTTC,CASSSGRIYEQYF
TRBJ1-2,.,TRBV2,TRBD1,TGTGCCAGCAGTGACAGGGGGCGGTCTTCTGGGTATGGCTACACCTTC,CASSDRGRSSGYGYTF
TRBJ1-5,few,TRBV27,.,TGTGCCAGCAGTCCTCGTAGAGTCCATTCGGTCAATCAGCCCCAGCATTTT,CASSPRRVHSVNQPQHF
TRBJ2-3,few,TRBV18,TRBD2,TGTGCCAGCTCACCACCCACGGGGGGGTCCCGCACAGATACGCAGTATTTT,CASSPPTGGSRTDTQYF
TRBJ2-2,few,TRBV23-1,.,TGCGCCAGCAGTCAATCGTCAGCGAGGATATCGAACACCGGGGAGCTGTTTTTT,CASSQSSARISNTGELFF
TRBJ2-3,few,TRBV5-6,TRBD2,TGTGCCAGCAGCCTAAGGACTAGCGGGGGCCGCGATACGCAGTATTTT,CASSLRTSGGRDTQYF
TRBJ2-1,few,TRBV9,TRBD2,TGTGCCAGCAGCGTAGTAGCTAGCGGGATATGGAATGAGCAGTTCTTC,CASSVVASGIWNEQFF
TRBJ2-7,.,TRBV11-1,.,TGTGCCAGCAGCCTACGAACCGGTTCTGGCGAGCAGTACTTC,CASSLRTGSGEQYF
TRBJ1-2,few,TRBV19,TRBD1,TGTGCCAGTAGTTTGACCGGGACAGGGGTCGATGGCTACACCTTC,CASSLTGTGVDGYTF
TRBJ2-7,once,TRBV29-1,.,TGCAGCGTGCGGAGCGACTACGAGCAGTACTTC,CSVRSDYEQYF
TRBJ2-7,few,TRBV18,.,TGTGCCAGCTCACCAGATCAGGCCTCCTACGAGCAGTACTTC,CASSPDQASYEQYF
TRBJ2-6,.,TRBV7-2,TRBD1,TGTGCCAGCAGCCCGGACAGGGCTGGGGCCAACGTCCTGACTTTC,CASSPDRAGANVLTF
TRBJ2-1,.,TRBV11-1,TRBD1,TGTGCCAGCAGCTCGGGACAGGGCAATGAGCAGTTCTTC,CASSSGQGNEQFF
TRBJ2-1,few,TRBV2,TRBD2,TGTGCCAGCAGTGAAAGAGGGCTAGCGGGAGACAATGAGCAGTTCTTC,CASSERGLAGDNEQFF
TRBJ2-7,.,TRBV4-1,TRBD2,TGCGCCAGCAGCCAACTAGCGGGAGTGTCTTACGAGCAGTACTTC,CASSQLAGVSYEQYF
TRBJ2-1,few,TRBV19,TRBD2,TGTGCCAGTAGCAACCTAGCGGGAACTAACAATGAGCAGTTCTTC,CASSNLAGTNNEQFF
TRBJ2-1,few,TRBV27,TRBD2,TGTGCCAGCAGCTCCTACCTCCGGACTAGCGGCGCCGAGCAGTTCTTC,CASSSYLRTSGAEQFF
TRBJ1-6,few,TRBV7-9,TRBD1,TGTGCCAGCAGCGCCCCGGGACAGGGGTCCTTATATGGGTCACCCCTCCACTTT,CASSAPGQGSLYGSPLHF
TRBJ2-2,few,TRBV29-1,.,TGCAGCGTTGAAATCGTCTACCCGAGGGGGGAGCTGTTTTTT,CSVEIVYPRGELFF
TRBJ1-1,.,TRBV7-2,TRBD1,TGTGCCACCAACAGGGGAACTGAAGCTTTCTTT,CATNRGTEAFF
TRBJ2-1,.,TRBV9,.,TGTGCCAGCAGCGTGGGCTGGTCCTACAATGAGCAGTTCTTC,CASSVGWSYNEQFF
TRBJ1-2,.,TRBV10-3,TRBD1,TGTGCCATCAGTGCCCAAGGACAGGGGATTGGCTACACCTTC,CAISAQGQGIGYTF
TRBJ2-7,.,TRBV4-2,TRBD1,TGTGCCAGCAGCCAAGACCGACAGGGGGCCTACGAGCAGTACTTC,CASSQDRQGAYEQYF
TRBJ1-2,.,TRBV29-1,.,TGCAGCGTTGAAGAGTTGGCCAACCGCGGCTACACCTTC,CSVEELANRGYTF
TRBJ2-5,.,TRBV7-2,.,TGTGCCAGCAGCCAAGTCCGGGAGACCCAGTACTTC,CASSQVRETQYF
TRBJ2-2,few,TRBV9,.,TGTGCCAGCAGCGTAGCCCAGTCCTACAGGGCGAACACCGGGGAGCTGTTTTTT,CASSVAQSYRANTGELFF
TRBJ2-2,few,TRBV29-1,.,TGCAGCGTTACATACAAAGATATGGCAAACGGGGAGCTGTTTTTT,CSVTYKDMANGELFF
TRBJ2-3,.,TRBV18,TRBD2,TGTGCCAGCTCACCAGTAGCGGGAGGGACAGATACGCAGTATTTT,CASSPVAGGTDTQYF
TRBJ2-2,.,TRBV2,.,TGTGCCAGCAGATCGCTTAGAGGGCGCACCGGGGAGCTGTTTTTT,CASRSLRGRTGELFF
TRBJ2-7,few,TRBV14,.,TGTGCCAGCAGCCAAGATAACAGTGCCTCCTACGAGCAGTACTTC,CASSQDNSASYEQYF
TRBJ2-3,few,TRBV11-3,TRBD1,TGTGCCAGCAGCTTAGGGACAGGAATACTCACAGATACGCAGTATTTT,CASSLGTGILTDTQYF
TRBJ2-5,few,TRBV9,.,TGTGCCAGCAGCGTAGGGGGGGGGCCCGAGACCCAGTACTTC,CASSVGGGPETQYF
TRBJ2-5,few,TRBV7-9,.,TGTGCCAGCAGCTTAGCGGGAGATTTGGAGACCCAGTACTTC,CASSLAGDLETQYF
TRBJ1-6,.,TRBV25-1,.,TGTGCCAGCAGTAAAAGGAGTTATAATTCACCCCTCCACTTT,CASSKRSYNSPLHF
TRBJ1-1,few,TRBV19,TRBD1,TGTGCCAGCCCCGGGACAGTGAACACTGAAGCTTTCTTT,CASPGTVNTEAFF
TRBJ2-3,.,TRBV6-1,.,TGTGCCAGCGGTGGCAGATCTACGCAGTATTTT,CASGGRSTQYF
TRBJ2-1,many,TRBV5-4,TRBD2,TGTGCCAGCAGCAAGCGGGAGGGCTCCTACAATGAGCAGTTCTTC,CASSKREGSYNEQFF
TRBJ2-7,.,TRBV14,.,TGTGCCAGCAGCCACACTTCCTACGAGCAGTACTTC,CASSHTSYEQYF
TRBJ2-7,.,TRBV30,.,TGTGCCTGGAGTGTGCGCGAGCAGTACTTC,CAWSVREQYF
TRBJ1-1,.,TRBV27,TRBD1,TGTGCCACCCGACAGGGCGCGAACACTGAAGCTTTCTTT,CATRQGANTEAFF
TRBJ1-1,.,TRBV18,TRBD1,TGTGCCAGCTCACTTAGGACAGGGACCAACACTGAAGCTTTCTTT,CASSLRTGTNTEAFF
TRBJ2-1,.,TRBV6-5,.,TGTGCCAGCAGTCCCGGGGTATACAATGAGCAGTTCTTC,CASSPGVYNEQFF
TRBJ1-5,.,TRBV19,TRBD1,TGTGCCAGTAGTATGCCCGGACAGGGGAACCAGCCCCAGCATTTT,CASSMPGQGNQPQHF
TRBJ1-1,few,TRBV6-1,TRBD1,TGTGCCAGCAGTATACAGGGGGACACTGAAGCTTTCTTT,CASSIQGDTEAFF